Each of the 5 T cell receptor beta chains below was sequenced from the same sample in a study of blood T cell repertoires in COVID-19. Libraries were prepared by immunoSEQ multiplex PCR; TCRdb keeps only in-frame clonotypes and omits some of them. The sample carries around 250,000 clones, roughly 86% recorded once. Material: peripheral blood. Source of these receptors: a man aged 35 to 55 with active or convalescent COVID-19.

The chain has TRBV7-8 and TRBJ1-5; TRBD1 is a possible D gene (5 bases). The germline V gene encodes CDR1 SGHVS and CDR2 FQNEAQ. Trimming took off 5 bases at V and 5 bases at J, with 19 bases between the two ends. This CDR3 contains 16 residues. This chain's CDR3 is CASSPTRDADYQPQHF. The CDR3 DNA reads TGTGCCAGCAGCCCGACGCGGGACGCCGACTATCAGCCCCAGCATTTT.

This chain links TRBV13 with TRBJ2-1; 8 bases line up with TRBD2. V trimming: 7 bases; J trimming: 7 bases; junction bases outside the gene matches: 6. This CDR3 region has 13 residues. Germline CDR1 is PRHDT and CDR2 is FYEKMQ (reference sequence). CDR3 sequence reads: CASTAGGVNEQFF. The CDR3 DNA is TGTGCCAGCACCGCCGGGGGGGTGAATGAGCAGTTCTTC. The complete variable domain, with remaining parts taken from reference TRBV13 and TRBJ2-1, reads AAGVIQSPRHLIKEKRETATLKCYPIPRHDTVYWYQQGPGQDPQFLISFYEKMQSDKGSIPDRFSAQQFSDYHSELNMSSLELGDSALYFCASTAGGVNEQFFGPGTRLTVL.

The V call is TRBV11-3, the J call TRBJ2-1; D may be TRBD2 (7 bases). Germline CDR1 reads SGHNT; CDR2 reads YENEEA. V was cut by 1 base and J by 10 bases, with 11 bases left in between. The CDR3 is 13 residues long. The CDR3 DNA reads as TGTGCCAGCAGCTTAGTCAGGGGAGGGGAGCAGTTCTTC. It codes for CASSLVRGGEQFF.

The chain has TRBV6-5 and TRBJ1-1; D possibly corresponds to TRBD1 (6 bases). The CDR3 has 12 residues. The V end was cut by 8 bases, the J end by 8 bases, with 15 bases between. Germline V gene data show CDR1 as MNHEY and CDR2 as SVGAGI. The CDR3 is CASQGTEIEAFF. The CDR3 nucleotides are TGTGCCAGCCAGGGGACGGAGATCGAAGCTTTCTTT.

This clone has a handful of counts. The genes are TRBV25-1 and TRBJ1-2; D uncertain. The CDR3 is 11 amino acids. V was clipped by 3 bases and J by 7 bases, with 6 bases between them. Germline values: CDR1 MGHDK, CDR2 SYGVNS. CDR3 residues: CASSERSGYTF. The DNA for the CDR3 is TGTGCCAGCAGTGAGCGGAGTGGCTACACCTTC.